The present T cell receptor beta chain was sequenced within a study of shared clonotypes between healthy human individuals (dated by TCRdb to about 2020). General notes on the study: The cohort comprised two women and a few men aged 18 to 49 years. Blood TCR repertoires of about 5 healthy adults were deeply sequenced to estimate repertoire size and the extent of clonotype sharing between individuals. To increase sequencing depth and limit assay-specific biases, different laboratories used diverse techniques to prepare libraries and sequence TCR repertoires. Each donor's leukapheresis produced roughly between roughly 0.9 and 8.9 billion PBMCs.

In the case of this clone: Its recognized antigen is unknown. No base-level quality is on record; no much larger clone is a single base apart.

Donors were healthy HIV-negative adults with no recently reported acute infections or vaccinations. Every donor was a Caucasian adult residing in Nashville, Tennessee, USA. For unsorted samples, 90 million or so PBMCs were counted and genomic DNA was extracted with the QIAamp DNA Blood Mini kit. Blood was obtained by leukapheresis, after which PBMCs were separated by Ficoll-Histopaque density gradient centrifugation and cryopreserved in liquid nitrogen vapor phase. What the study reported, not specific to this receptor: The genetic and exposure-history diversity represented was limited by the small number of donors. Sampling was restricted to blood, and TCR repertoires in tissue are likely to differ from TCR repertoires in blood. Based on pairwise subsampling, the degree of clonotype sharing among donors was expected to be affected by sequencing depth.

TCR CDR3 regions were amplified from genomic DNA by multiplex PCR using the deep immunoSEQ assay. Extracted genomic DNA from each cell subset was distributed evenly across all wells of several immunoSEQ 96-well plates, and each plate was treated as a replicate. For unsorted PBMC, roughly 300 ng of genomic DNA, equivalent to about 30,000 T cell genomes, went into each replicate PCR. Unsorted PBMC genomic DNA was sequenced across ten immunoSEQ deep assay plates. Purified libraries were quantified with a Qubit 3.0 fluorometer, sized on a Bioanalyzer 2100, and re-quantified with the KAPA Library Quantification kit. A separate single-read 150-cycle Illumina NextSeq 550 flow cell was used to sequence each immunoSEQ 96-well plate. Processing in the source paper ran as follows. The immunoSEQ output contained only junctional sequences without quality scores, so filtering could not match that applied to full-length reads. Sequences were annotated with PyIR, a Python wrapper for IgBLAST v1.9, and V/J genes and CDR3 were assigned using IMGT germline references. Any read was removed if the V/J assignment was weak (E-value above 1e-6), the CDR3 was missing, or the read contained stop codons, out-of-frame junctions, or ambiguous translated residues. V3J clonotypes were defined as sequences sharing the same inferred V gene, J gene, and CDR3 amino acid sequence. Percentage overlap between repertoires was computed as shared unique clonotypes divided by the size of the smaller repertoire. Richness of each repertoire was evaluated using RTK rarefaction, the Chao1 estimator, and Recon v2.1 estimates of unobserved clonotypes. In its TCRdb copy, this immuneACCESS table keeps in-frame sequences only and misses some clones. Where compared with another copy, unresolved V genes explain less than half of these, and the others have no known cause. V, J and clone size were drawn from that table, and D and trimming were deduced from the DNA. The sample table shows about half a million clones, and roughly 80% are seen once. The ten largest account for about 13% of the sample.

The receptor was isolated from a woman aged 40 to 55 in good health. Some clones in this sample may be carry-over from other donors' samples. The sample was PBMCs.

The nucleotide sequence reads TGTGCCAGTAGCTCGGGGGCGGAGCAGTTCTTC. Its coded protein is CASSSGAEQFF. The chain is made from TRBV19 and TRBJ2-1; the D match is possibly TRBD1 or TRBD2, with 6 bases aligned in each. Based on the germline V gene (reference sequence), the CDR1 and CDR2 sequences are LNHDA and SQIVND. Its CDR3 holds 11 amino acids, cysteine through phenylalanine. Just CDR3 DNA is preserved here, 33 bases in frame from base 1. A distance of 10 bases separates the germline ends of V and J, which lose 6 bases and 10 bases respectively.